This entry concerns a single T cell receptor (beta chain). Per germline, CDR1 SQVTM and CDR2 ANQGSEA. The CDR3 spans 12 residues. With 5 bases clipped from V and 6 bases from J, the junction kept 6 bases outside the gene matches. This sample was included in a study of blood T cell repertoires in COVID-19. The age range of participants was roughly 18 to 90 years, with residence in about two dozen US areas. In the authors' workflow: For nucleated cells, counts were estimated from reference gene primer amplification. Libraries were prepared by immunoSEQ multiplex PCR; TCRdb keeps only in-frame clonotypes and omits some of them. That table gives V, J and clone size, and the DNA gave D and trimming. The data hold about 430,000 clones, with roughly 90% observed a single time.

This clonotype was sampled from a woman aged 18-30 years who had been exposed to COVID-19. The chain has TRBV29-1 and TRBJ1-1; 7 nucleotides align to TRBD1. The sample consisted of PBMCs or T cells enriched from blood (not recorded which). The chain's CDR3 is CSVFNRGSEAFF. The DNA for the CDR3 is TGCAGCGTTTTTAACAGGGGATCTGAAGCTTTCTTT.